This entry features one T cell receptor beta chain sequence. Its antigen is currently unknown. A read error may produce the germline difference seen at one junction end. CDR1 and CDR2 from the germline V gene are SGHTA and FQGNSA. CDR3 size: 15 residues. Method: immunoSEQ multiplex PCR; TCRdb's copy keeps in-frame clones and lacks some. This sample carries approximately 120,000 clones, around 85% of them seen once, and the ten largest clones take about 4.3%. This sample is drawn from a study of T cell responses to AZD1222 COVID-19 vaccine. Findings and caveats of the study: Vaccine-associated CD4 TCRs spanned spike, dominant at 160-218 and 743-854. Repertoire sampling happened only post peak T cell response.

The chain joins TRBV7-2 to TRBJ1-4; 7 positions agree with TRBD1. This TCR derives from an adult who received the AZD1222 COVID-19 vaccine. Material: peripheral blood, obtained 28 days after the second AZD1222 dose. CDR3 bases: TGTGCCGGCAGCTTAAGACAGGGCAGAGACGAAAAACTGTTTTTT. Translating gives CAGSLRQGRDEKLFF.